The 5 T cell receptor beta chains given below trace back to one sample, sequenced in a study of shared clonotypes between healthy human individuals. Assay: immunoSEQ multiplex PCR; the TCRdb copy retains only in-frame clones and omits some. Here the sample spans about 680,000 clones, less than 85% being singletons. Sequenced: memory CD4+ T cells sorted from blood. Stated subset: CD45RA-negative fraction. These receptor sequences come from a woman aged 25 to 39 in good health.

The chain links TRBV28 to TRBJ1-1; D gene ambiguous. Per the germline V gene, CDR1 is MDHEN and CDR2 is SYDVKM. This CDR3 is built from 15 residues. V gave up 5 bases and J gave up 1 base, with 14 bases separating them. CDR3 protein: CASSPASGPNTEAFF. CDR3 nucleotide sequence: TGTGCCAGCAGTCCCGCCTCCGGGCCGAACACTGAAGCTTTCTTT.

V usage is TRBV19 and J usage is TRBJ1-2, with TRBD1 identical over 7 bases. V trimming: 4 bases; J trimming: 5 bases; junction bases outside the gene matches: 10. This CDR3 region has 15 residues. Germline loops: CDR1 LNHDA, CDR2 SQIVND (reference sequence). CDR3 coding DNA: TGTGCCAGTAGTACCCGGACAGGCCTTACTTATGGCTACACCTTC. Protein product: CASSTRTGLTYGYTF.

The V and J genes are TRBV19 and TRBJ2-6; D unresolved. The V gene's germline CDR1 is LNHDA and CDR2 SQIVND (reference sequence). V was trimmed by 5 bases and J by 4 bases, leaving 15 bases between them. The CDR3 has 16 amino acids. In DNA, the CDR3 is TGTGCCAGTAGTTCCTCCGCCGGTATCGGGGCCAACGTCCTGACTTTC. Amino acid sequence: CASSSSAGIGANVLTF.

This clone was seen a few times. CDR3 in amino acids: CASSFNFLSSYEQYF. DNA of the CDR3: TGTGCCAGCAGTTTTAATTTTCTGAGCTCCTACGAGCAGTACTTC. The V call is TRBV6-6, the J call TRBJ2-7; D unresolved. Trimming took off 4 bases at V and 0 bases at J, with 13 bases between the two ends. Germline V gene lookup returns CDR1 MNHNY and CDR2 SVGAGI (reference sequence). This CDR3 region has 15 residues.

This chain joins TRBV5-1 and TRBJ2-3, with D maybe TRBD2 (5 bases). This CDR3 has 16 residues. CDR1 SGHRS and CDR2 YFSETQ come from the germline V gene. V was shortened by 4 bases and J by 2 bases, with 17 bases between the two germline ends. The CDR3 sequence: CASSSGAEAVTDTQYF. The DNA for the CDR3 is TGCGCCAGCAGCAGTGGCGCAGAAGCGGTCACAGATACGCAGTATTTT.